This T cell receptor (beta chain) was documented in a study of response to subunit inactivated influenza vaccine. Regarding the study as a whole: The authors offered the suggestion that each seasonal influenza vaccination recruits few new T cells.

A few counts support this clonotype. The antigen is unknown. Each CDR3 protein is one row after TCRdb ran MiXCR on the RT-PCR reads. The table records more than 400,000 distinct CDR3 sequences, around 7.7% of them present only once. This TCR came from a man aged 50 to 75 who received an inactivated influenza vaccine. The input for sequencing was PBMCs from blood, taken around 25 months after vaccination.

CDR3 amino acids: CASSLGPTLQGPEAFF. The CDR3 coding sequence is TGCGCCAGCAGCTTGGGACCAACCTTACAGGGCCCTGAAGCTTTCTTT. The gene calls are TRBV5-1 and TRBJ1-1; possible D gene TRBD1, 6 bases. The CDR3 consists of 16 residues. V lost 0 bases and J 6 bases, leaving 18 bases between the germline ends. The germline V gene encodes CDR1 SGHRS and CDR2 YFSETQ.